This is a list of T cell receptor beta chains from one sample in a study of cytotoxic CD8 clonotypes in ibrutinib-treated CLL. Produced via immunoSEQ multiplex PCR; TCRdb's table is partial and in-frame only. The sample includes tens of thousands of clones, 65% to 70% of them seen just once. The starting material was PBMCs, obtained after 24 months of ibrutinib treatment. The receptors shown here come from a human donor with chronic lymphocytic leukemia. Both conserved end residues are part of each CDR3. A D gene is named only where the DNA matches it firmly. Clone size is not always given. Where it is, it says once, few, many or a class for expanded clones.

CDR3aa: CASSHRGSRGRTDTQYF; CDR3nt: TGTGCCAGCAGCCACAGAGGATCCAGGGGACGCACAGATACGCAGTATTTT; v_gene: TRBV14; abundance: few; j_gene: TRBJ2-3; d_gene: NA
CDR3aa: CASSEIGVSYEQYF; CDR3nt: TGTGCCAGCAGTGAAATTGGCGTTTCCTACGAGCAGTACTTC; v_gene: TRBV2; abundance: few; j_gene: TRBJ2-7; d_gene: NA
CDR3aa: CASSPEAASEGYEQYF; CDR3nt: TGCGCCAGCAGCCCGGAGGCGGCTAGCGAGGGCTACGAGCAGTACTTC; v_gene: TRBV5-1; abundance: NA; j_gene: TRBJ2-7; d_gene: NA
CDR3aa: CASTPSGLPGGEYF; CDR3nt: TGTGCCAGCACCCCAAGTGGGCTGCCCGGGGGGGAGTATTTT; v_gene: TRBV7-9; abundance: NA; j_gene: TRBJ2-3; d_gene: TRBD2
CDR3aa: CSARDPYTQYF; CDR3nt: TGCAGTGCTAGAGATCCCTATACGCAGTATTTT; v_gene: TRBV20-1; abundance: NA; j_gene: TRBJ2-3; d_gene: NA
CDR3aa: CAWSPIYDRPPNYGYTF; CDR3nt: TGTGCCTGGAGCCCCATCTATGACCGACCTCCTAACTATGGCTACACCTTC; v_gene: TRBV30; abundance: few; j_gene: TRBJ1-2; d_gene: NA
CDR3aa: CASSWTGGVGQPQHF; CDR3nt: TGTGCCAGCAGCTGGACAGGGGGCGTCGGCCAGCCCCAGCATTTT; v_gene: TRBV6-1; abundance: few; j_gene: TRBJ1-5; d_gene: TRBD1
CDR3aa: CASSLLPGTGITGELFF; CDR3nt: TGTGCCAGCAGCCTCCTTCCCGGGACAGGGATCACCGGGGAGCTGTTTTTT; v_gene: TRBV7-3; abundance: NA; j_gene: TRBJ2-2; d_gene: TRBD1
CDR3aa: CASREFMNTEAFF; CDR3nt: TGTGCCAGCAGGGAGTTTATGAACACTGAAGCTTTCTTT; v_gene: TRBV19; abundance: NA; j_gene: TRBJ1-1; d_gene: NA
CDR3aa: CASSLDGYEQYF; CDR3nt: TGCGCCAGCAGCTTGGATGGCTACGAGCAGTACTTC; v_gene: TRBV5-1; abundance: NA; j_gene: TRBJ2-7; d_gene: NA
CDR3aa: CASRNVFRENTEAFF; CDR3nt: TGTGCCAGCCGTAACGTCTTCCGGGAGAACACTGAAGCTTTCTTT; v_gene: TRBV6-1; abundance: NA; j_gene: TRBJ1-1; d_gene: NA